This is a list of T cell receptor beta chains from one sample in a study of cytomegalovirus exposure and HLA in healthy donors. Sequenced by immunoSEQ multiplex PCR; TCRdb stores in-frame clones only, minus some. This table has around 67,000 clones, roughly 66% appearing once. Input material: PBMCs. These receptors came from a woman between 45 and 60 years old in good health and CMV-seronegative. The CDR3 runs from the conserved cysteine through the conserved F or W. A D gene is named only where the DNA matches it firmly. Clone size is shown for a subset of rows, as once, few, many or a class of expanded clone.

V	length	J	D	size	CDR3	DNA
TRBV4-3	16	TRBJ2-6	-	few	CASSQDLGAGANVLTF	TGCGCCAGCAGCCAAGATCTCGGGGCTGGGGCCAACGTCCTGACTTTC
TRBV7-8	14	TRBJ2-2	-	-	CASSPAWGDGELFF	TGTGCCAGCAGCCCAGCGTGGGGGGACGGGGAGCTGTTTTTT
TRBV2	16	TRBJ2-3	TRBD2	-	CASTRTSRRSTDTQYF	TGTGCCAGTACCAGGACTAGCAGACGGAGCACAGATACGCAGTATTTT
TRBV7-2	15	TRBJ2-5	-	-	CASSFPQGVQETQYF	TGTGCCAGCAGCTTCCCACAGGGAGTACAAGAGACCCAGTACTTC
TRBV5-1	15	TRBJ2-1	-	-	CASSLVASANNEQFF	TGCGCCAGCAGCTTGGTGGCTAGCGCCAACAATGAGCAGTTCTTC
TRBV7-3	13	TRBJ1-1	-	-	CASRGGGGTEAFF	TGTGCCAGCAGGGGCGGGGGCGGGACTGAAGCTTTCTTT
TRBV25-1	12	TRBJ1-2	-	-	CASSESVEGYTF	TGTGCCAGCAGTGAATCGGTAGAAGGCTACACCTTC
TRBV6-6	13	TRBJ1-2	TRBD1	-	CASSYGTALAYTF	TGTGCCAGCAGTTACGGGACAGCGCTAGCCTACACCTTC
TRBV15	16	TRBJ2-5	-	-	CATKTGSTQSQETQYF	TGTGCCACCAAAACAGGGTCAACCCAAAGCCAAGAGACCCAGTACTTC
TRBV30	13	TRBJ2-7	-	-	CAWARGHTYEQYF	TGTGCCTGGGCCCGGGGTCACACCTACGAGCAGTACTTC
TRBV5-1	16	TRBJ2-2	TRBD2	-	CASSPTGAGETGELFF	TGCGCCAGCAGCCCGACGGGAGCGGGAGAAACCGGGGAGCTGTTTTTT
TRBV30	8	TRBJ1-6	-	few	CASYRVFF	TGTGCCTCCTACAGGGTTTTTTTT
TRBV25-1	16	TRBJ2-7	TRBD1	-	CASSESGQGISYEQYF	TGTGCCAGCAGTGAATCCGGACAGGGAATTTCCTACGAGCAGTACTTC
TRBV13	15	TRBJ2-7	-	few	CASSLGAGATYEQYF	TGTGCCAGCAGCTTAGGGGCAGGGGCGACCTACGAGCAGTACTTC
TRBV6-5	15	TRBJ2-3	-	-	CASSYSAGSTDTQYF	TGTGCCAGCAGTTACTCTGCGGGAAGCACAGATACGCAGTATTTT
TRBV18	15	TRBJ2-7	TRBD1	-	CASSPPGTGPYEQYF	TGTGCCAGCTCACCACCGGGGACAGGTCCCTACGAGCAGTACTTC
TRBV5-1	14	TRBJ2-7	TRBD1	-	CASTDPGQSYEQSF	TGCGCCAGCACCGACCCGGGACAGAGCTACGAGCAGTCCTTC
TRBV28	13	TRBJ1-1	TRBD1	few	CASSLQGWTEAFF	TGTGCCAGCAGTCTACAGGGGTGGACTGAAGCTTTCTTT
TRBV10-2	15	TRBJ2-2	TRBD2	-	CASSDGLAATGELFF	TGCGCCAGCAGCGACGGACTAGCTGCCACCGGGGAGCTGTTTTTT
TRBV19	14	TRBJ1-1	-	-	CASSIGLGEFEAFF	TGTGCCAGTAGTATAGGGTTGGGAGAATTTGAAGCTTTCTTT
TRBV19	21	TRBJ1-4	-	-	CASSIDSPGTFNPGYREKLFF	TGTGCCAGTAGTATAGATTCGCCCGGGACTTTCAATCCGGGCTACCGGGAGAAACTGTTTTTT
TRBV7-3	13	TRBJ1-2	-	-	CASSQGVGYGYTF	TGTGCCAGCAGCCAAGGGGTAGGGTATGGCTACACCTTC
TRBV30	16	TRBJ2-7	TRBD2	-	CAWSNEISGWSYEQYF	TGTGCCTGGAGTAACGAGATTAGCGGGTGGTCCTACGAGCAGTACTTC
TRBV7-2	14	TRBJ1-1	TRBD1	-	CASSSQTGYTEAFF	TGTGCCAGCAGCTCCCAGACAGGGTACACTGAAGCTTTCTTT
TRBV5-4	16	TRBJ1-3	-	-	CASSATPGVSGNTIYF	TGTGCCAGCAGCGCTACGCCGGGGGTGAGCGGAAACACCATATATTTT
TRBV5-8	13	TRBJ1-2	-	-	CASSLGGTDGYTF	TGTGCCAGCAGTTTAGGAGGGACCGATGGCTACACCTTC
TRBV29-1	18	TRBJ2-6	TRBD1	-	CSVAVRGQGAAGANVLTF	TGCAGCGTTGCGGTTCGGGGACAGGGGGCGGCTGGGGCCAACGTCCTGACTTTC
TRBV2	14	TRBJ2-7	-	few	CASRQTGGSYEQYF	TGTGCCAGCAGACAGACAGGAGGCTCCTACGAGCAGTACTTC
TRBV2	12	TRBJ2-1	-	-	CASSETGYEQFF	TGTGCCAGCAGTGAAACAGGGTATGAGCAGTTCTTC
TRBV18	15	TRBJ1-2	-	few	CASSPPSSQGYGYTF	TGTGCCAGCTCACCACCATCTTCACAGGGCTATGGCTACACCTTC
TRBV29-1	13	TRBJ2-7	-	-	CSARGPPSYEQYF	TGCAGCGCCAGGGGCCCCCCCTCCTACGAGCAGTACTTC
TRBV5-4	15	TRBJ2-1	TRBD1	-	CASSSAGTGVNEQFF	TGTGCCAGCAGCTCCGCCGGGACAGGGGTAAATGAGCAGTTCTTC
TRBV28	17	TRBJ1-1	-	-	CASSLVGIGAGGTEAFF	TGTGCCAGCAGTTTAGTTGGTATCGGGGCTGGAGGGACTGAAGCTTTCTTT
TRBV10-3	11	TRBJ1-1	-	few	CAIKGGTEAFF	TGTGCCATCAAAGGGGGCACTGAAGCTTTCTTT
TRBV28	16	TRBJ2-6	TRBD2	few	CASSQAGGSGANVLTF	TGTGCCAGCAGCCAAGCGGGGGGATCTGGGGCCAACGTCCTGACTTTC
TRBV5-4	14	TRBJ2-1	TRBD1	once	CASTTQGAYNEQFF	TGTGCCAGCACCACCCAGGGGGCTTACAATGAGCAGTTCTTC
TRBV7-2	15	TRBJ1-2	TRBD1	-	CASRPWDRDPYGYTF	TGTGCCAGCAGGCCCTGGGACAGGGACCCTTATGGCTACACCTTC
TRBV7-2	16	TRBJ1-3	-	-	CASSFQQAPSGNTIYF	TGTGCCAGCAGCTTCCAACAGGCCCCCTCTGGAAACACCATATATTTT
TRBV30	16	TRBJ1-5	TRBD1	-	CAWNRGQYYSNQPQHF	TGTGCCTGGAACCGGGGACAGTATTATAGCAATCAGCCCCAGCATTTT
TRBV28	14	TRBJ2-3	TRBD1	-	CASSLGTATDTQYF	TGTGCCAGCAGTCTCGGGACAGCCACAGATACGCAGTATTTT
TRBV11-2	11	TRBJ2-7	-	-	CASSPYYEQYF	TGTGCCAGCAGCCCCTACTACGAGCAGTACTTC
TRBV2	14	TRBJ2-1	-	-	CASSAAGFLNEQFF	TGTGCCAGCAGTGCGGCGGGCTTCCTCAATGAGCAGTTCTTC
TRBV29-1	13	TRBJ2-3	-	-	CSVDLGGTDTQYF	TGCAGCGTTGATCTAGGGGGAACAGATACGCAGTATTTT
TRBV2	15	TRBJ1-1	-	-	CASRRSRDLNTEAFF	TGTGCCAGCAGACGGTCCAGGGATTTGAACACTGAAGCTTTCTTT